This TCR beta chain was observed in a study of cytomegalovirus exposure and HLA in healthy donors. Study-wide findings and caveats: Clonal expansion was found to be greater in HLA-associated TCR beta chains than in equally common others in a later analysis. Most TCR beta V segments were productive about 87% or about 30% of the time in an earlier analysis.

A remark on this clone: Its cognate antigen is unknown.

A multiplex PCR was run with 60 Vbeta primers and 13 Jbeta primers. The data were produced by immunoSEQ multiplex PCR, yet TCRdb's version contains in-frame clones alone and is incomplete. This table has roughly 110,000 clones, roughly four fifths appearing once. Between the trimmed V and J ends, which lost 4 bases and 6 bases, there was a span of 15 bases. The CDR3 is 14 residues long. Germline CDR1 and CDR2: SNHLY and FYNNEI. Each donor's status was that of a healthy bone marrow donor. The V gene is TRBV2, the J gene TRBJ1-2; D not certain. Sequencing was carried out using PBMCs. This clonotype originated in a man in his fifties in good health and CMV-seronegative. The CDR3 coding sequence is TGTGCCAGCAGTGCTGTACGGGGAGTCGATGGCTACACCTTC. Its protein product is CASSAVRGVDGYTF.